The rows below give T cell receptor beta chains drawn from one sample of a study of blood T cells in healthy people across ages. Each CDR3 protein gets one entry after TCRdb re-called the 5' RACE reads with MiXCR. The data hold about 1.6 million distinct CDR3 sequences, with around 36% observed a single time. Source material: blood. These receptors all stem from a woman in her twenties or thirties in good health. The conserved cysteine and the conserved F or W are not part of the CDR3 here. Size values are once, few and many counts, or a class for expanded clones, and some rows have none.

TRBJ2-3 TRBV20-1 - SARDGSTDTQY
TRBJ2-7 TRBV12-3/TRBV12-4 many ASSLGSEQY
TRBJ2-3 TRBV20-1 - SLLNRRDNFGTDTQY
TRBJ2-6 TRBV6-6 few ASTLQGRGANVLT
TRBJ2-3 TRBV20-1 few SRLRNPDTQY
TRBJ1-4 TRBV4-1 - ASTQRAGGLGHEKLF
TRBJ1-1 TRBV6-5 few ASSSTRVFRNTEAF
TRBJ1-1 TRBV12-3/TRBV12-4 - ASSPRDRVDTEAF
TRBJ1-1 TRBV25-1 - ASSGEQGGETEAF
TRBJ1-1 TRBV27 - ASSAAKGRVKTEAF
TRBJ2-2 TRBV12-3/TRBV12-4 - ASSSGPGTGGANTGELF
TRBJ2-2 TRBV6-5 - ASGDWNTGELF
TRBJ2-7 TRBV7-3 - ASRFGGGEQY
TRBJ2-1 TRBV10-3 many AISPTRFYNEQF
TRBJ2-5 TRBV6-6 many ASSYSLGTQY
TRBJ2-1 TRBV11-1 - ASSSKRGLSSGIFGDNEQF
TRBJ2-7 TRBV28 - ASSTSDSYEQY
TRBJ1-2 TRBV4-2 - ASSQSDGNYGYT
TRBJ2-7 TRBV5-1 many ASSRDRGIYEQY
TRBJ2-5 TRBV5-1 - ASSPKGGGGPETQY
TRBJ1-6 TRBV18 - ASSPPPGVNSPLH
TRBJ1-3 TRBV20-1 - SAQTGTGLNTIY
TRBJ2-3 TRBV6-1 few ASRPGLAGADTQY
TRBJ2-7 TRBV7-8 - ASSFGRGANSYEQY
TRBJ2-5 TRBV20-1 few SAQGLAGGVQETQY
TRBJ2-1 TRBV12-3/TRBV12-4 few ASSLGTGVGF
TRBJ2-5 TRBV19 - ASSRGPHEETQY